The clone carrying this T cell receptor beta chain was seen ten or more times. Trimming removed 3 bases at V and 3 bases at J, with 15 bases between. The CDR3 sequence is 15 residues long. Germline assignment: CDR1 GTSNPN and CDR2 SVGIG (reference sequence). The sample originates from a study of early T cells in non-severe SARS-CoV-2 infection. Each CDR3 protein is one row after TCRdb ran MiXCR on the 5' RACE reads. The data show about 35,000 distinct CDR3 sequences, 5.5% to 7% seen once. The receptor's source is an adult who was a healthcare worker with PCR-confirmed SARS-CoV-2 infection or an uninfected control (not recorded which). Sample: whole blood, taken at baseline. This chain connects TRBV30 to TRBJ1-5; TRBD1 might be the D (6 bases). CDR3 in DNA: TGTGCCTGGAGCGAGATCGGACAGTACAATCAGCCCCAGCATTTT. Encoded protein: CAWSEIGQYNQPQHF.